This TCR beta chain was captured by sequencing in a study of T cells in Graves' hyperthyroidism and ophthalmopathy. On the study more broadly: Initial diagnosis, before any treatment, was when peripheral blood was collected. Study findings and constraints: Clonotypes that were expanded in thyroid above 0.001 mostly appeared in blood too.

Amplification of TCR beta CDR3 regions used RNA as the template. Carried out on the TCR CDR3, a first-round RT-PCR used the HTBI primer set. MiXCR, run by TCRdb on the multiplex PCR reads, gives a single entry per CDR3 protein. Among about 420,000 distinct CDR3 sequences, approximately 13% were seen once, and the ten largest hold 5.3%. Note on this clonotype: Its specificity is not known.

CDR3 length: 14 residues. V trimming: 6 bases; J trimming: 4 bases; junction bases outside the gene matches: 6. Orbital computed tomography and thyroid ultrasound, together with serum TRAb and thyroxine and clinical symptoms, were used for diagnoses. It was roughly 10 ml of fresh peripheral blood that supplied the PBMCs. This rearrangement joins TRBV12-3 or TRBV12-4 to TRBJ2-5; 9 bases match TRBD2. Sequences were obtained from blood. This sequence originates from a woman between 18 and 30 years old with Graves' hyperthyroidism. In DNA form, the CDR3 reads TGTGCCAGCAGGAGGGGACTAGCTAGAGAGACCCAGTACTTC. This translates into CASRRGLARETQYF.